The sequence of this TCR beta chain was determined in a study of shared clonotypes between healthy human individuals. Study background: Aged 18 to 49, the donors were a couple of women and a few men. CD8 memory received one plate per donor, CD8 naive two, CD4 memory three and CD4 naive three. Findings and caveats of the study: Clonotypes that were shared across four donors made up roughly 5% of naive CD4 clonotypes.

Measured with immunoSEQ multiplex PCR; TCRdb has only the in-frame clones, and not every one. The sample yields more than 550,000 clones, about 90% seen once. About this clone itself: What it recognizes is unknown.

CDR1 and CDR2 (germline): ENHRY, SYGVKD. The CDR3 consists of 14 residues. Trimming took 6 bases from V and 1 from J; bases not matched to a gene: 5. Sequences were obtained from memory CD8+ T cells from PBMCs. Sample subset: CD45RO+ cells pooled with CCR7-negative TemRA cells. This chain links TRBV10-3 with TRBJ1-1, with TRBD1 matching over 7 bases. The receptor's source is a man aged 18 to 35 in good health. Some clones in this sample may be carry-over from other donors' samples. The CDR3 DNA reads TGTGCCATCAGAAACAGGGGCTGGAACACTGAAGCTTTCTTT. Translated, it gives CAIRNRGWNTEAFF.